This T cell receptor (beta chain) was sequenced in a study of T cell repertoires in cytomegalovirus infection. Study-level points and caveats: There were HLA-C-restricted CMV-specific TCR beta clonotypes dominating the ex vivo response.

At least ten counts were recorded for this clonotype. The antigen is not known. TCRdb ran MiXCR on the reads and lists one entry per CDR3 protein. The repertoire holds approximately 89,000 distinct CDR3 sequences, with around 25% as singletons. The source material was CD8+ T cells from cultured PBMCs, sampled from culture after CMV antigen stimulation. This sequence was found in a human donor in good health (CMV status not recorded). Some clones in this sample may be carry-over from other donors' samples.

Here the CDR3 DNA reads TGTGCCAGCAGCTGGCCGGACACCGGTTCCGGGGAGCTGTTTTTT. Protein: CASSWPDTGSGELFF. The chain is built from TRBV7-9 and TRBJ2-2; TRBD1 might be the D (5 bases). The germline gives CDR1 SEHNR, CDR2 FQNEAQ (reference sequence). This CDR3 contains 15 residues. Between the trimmed V and J ends, which lost 4 bases and 6 bases, there was a span of 15 bases.